The 20 T cell receptor beta chains in this list originate from one sample, sequenced in a study of blood T cell repertoires in COVID-19 (TCRdb year 2020). Library preparation employed the immunoSEQ multiplex PCR assay. What TCRdb holds here is the immuneACCESS table cut down to in-frame rearrangements. Part of the clones is not present; checked against another copy, under half of the missing clones reflect an unresolved V gene, and the others are unexplained. This sample holds 150,000 to 200,000 clones; 81% were observed only once. Roughly 11% of the sample is in the top ten clones. The sequenced sample was peripheral blood. The source is a man aged 60-69 years with active or convalescent COVID-19.

The V call is TRBV9, the J call TRBJ2-1, with 11 bases identical to TRBD2. V gave up 4 bases and J gave up 4 bases; unmatched junction bases: 4. This CDR3 spans 15 amino acids. The germline gives CDR1 SGDLS, CDR2 YYNGEE. For the CDR3, the DNA is TGTGCCAGCAGCTCTCTAGCGGGAGGTTACAATGAGCAGTTCTTC. This gives the protein CASSSLAGGYNEQFF.

The chain combines TRBV5-4 with TRBJ1-1, with D possibly matching TRBD1 (6 bases). In germline, CDR1 is SGHNT, CDR2 YYREEE (reference sequence). V was trimmed by 4 bases and J by 3 bases, leaving 13 bases between them. The CDR3 is 14 amino acids. The CDR3 protein is CASSIPQGDTEAFF. The CDR3 nucleotides are TGTGCCAGCAGCATCCCACAGGGAGACACTGAAGCTTTCTTT.

The chain joins TRBV29-1 to TRBJ2-1; unclear D gene. This CDR3 is 10 amino acids long. Trimming shortened V by 6 bases and J by 7 bases, and 7 bases separated the two germline ends. Germline V lookup: CDR1 SQVTM, CDR2 ANQGSEA. In DNA, the CDR3 is TGCAGCGTCCACGCGAATGAGCAGTTCTTC. It encodes CSVHANEQFF.

J is TRBJ1-5 and V is TRBV6-5; TRBD1 matches 8 bases. From germline, CDR1 is MNHEY and CDR2 SVGAGI. The CDR3 runs to 13 residues. The V gene end was trimmed by 6 bases and the J gene end by 4 bases; junction bases not matched to a gene: 2. Here the CDR3 DNA reads TGTGCCAGCAGGGACAGGGCAAATCAGCCCCAGCATTTT. Its protein product is CASRDRANQPQHF.

The chain recombines TRBV5-5 with TRBJ2-5, with a tentative D call TRBD1 (5 bases). Germline loops: CDR1 SGHKS, CDR2 YYEKEE (reference sequence). V was shortened by 7 bases and J by 5 bases, with 15 bases between the two germline ends. This CDR3 contains 13 residues. This chain's CDR3 is CASAQGGGETQYF. The CDR3 DNA reads TGTGCCAGCGCCCAGGGCGGCGGCGAGACCCAGTACTTC.

This clone has only one observation. The chain combines TRBV28 with TRBJ1-5; TRBD1 matches 9 bases. V lost 6 bases to trimming and J lost 6 bases; unmatched junction nucleotides: 6. The germline V gene has CDR1 MDHEN and CDR2 SYDVKM. This CDR3 is built from 14 residues. The chain's CDR3 is CASRTGTGTQPQHF. CDR3 nucleotide sequence: TGTGCCAGCAGAACCGGGACAGGGACTCAGCCCCAGCATTTT. The full variable domain, rest sourced from reference TRBV28 and TRBJ1-5, is DVKVTQSSRYLVKRTGEKVFLECVQDMDHENMFWYRQDPGLGLRLIYFSYDVKMKEKGDIPEGYSVSREKKERFSLILESASTNQTSMYLCASRTGTGTQPQHFGDGTRLSIL.

This sequence joins TRBV2 and TRBJ2-3; D might be TRBD1 (6 bases). V was shortened by 4 bases and J by 2 bases, with 13 bases between the two germline ends. The CDR3 contains 15 residues. Germline V CDR1 and CDR2: SNHLY, FYNNEI. The CDR3 sequence: CASSAQGHFTDTQYF. CDR3 DNA: TGTGCCAGCAGTGCCCAGGGACACTTCACAGATACGCAGTATTTT.

The V and J genes are TRBV2 and TRBJ1-4; TRBD1 aligns across 7 bases. Germline CDR1 SNHLY, CDR2 FYNNEI. This CDR3 comprises 16 residues. Trimming at V came to 8 bases and at J to 0 bases, leaving 9 bases not matched to a gene. CDR3 coding DNA: TGTGCCAGCTGTTCCGACAGGGTTGCAACTAATGAAAAACTGTTTTTT. Amino acid sequence: CASCSDRVATNEKLFF. The full variable domain, with the rest looked up from reference TRBV2 and TRBJ1-4, is EPEVTQTPSHQVTQMGQEVILRCVPISNHLYFYWYRQILGQKVEFLVSFYNNEISEKSEIFDDQFSVERPDGSNFTLKIRSTKLEDSAMYFCASCSDRVATNEKLFFGSGTQLSVL.

This clone appeared once. The chain carries TRBV6-6 and TRBJ1-5; perhaps TRBD1 as D (5 bases). CDR1 and CDR2 (germline): MNHNY, SVGAGI (reference sequence). The CDR3 has 14 amino acids. V was trimmed by 5 bases and J by 3 bases, leaving 11 bases between them. The CDR3 loop reads CASSPTVYNQPQHF. The CDR3 coding sequence is TGTGCCAGCAGTCCGACAGTTTACAATCAGCCCCAGCATTTT.

The rearrangement joins TRBV7-2 to TRBJ2-3, with 12 bases matching TRBD2. Germline CDR1 and CDR2: SGHTA and FQGNSA. Trimming removed 0 bases from V and 3 bases from J; junction bases left unmatched: 7. This CDR3 contains 18 residues. CDR3 in amino acids: CASSLARASGGATDTQYF. The DNA of the CDR3 is TGTGCCAGCAGCTTAGCGCGGGCTAGCGGGGGGGCGACAGATACGCAGTATTTT. The full variable domain, its missing parts supplied by reference TRBV7-2 and TRBJ2-3, is GAGVSQSPSNKVTEKGKDVELRCDPISGHTALYWYRQSLGQGLEFLIYFQGNSAPDKSGLPSDRFSAERTGGSVSTLTIQRTQQEDSAVYLCASSLARASGGATDTQYFGPGTRLTVL.

V is TRBV4-1 and J is TRBJ1-2; 7 bases agree with TRBD1. This CDR3 is 17 amino acids long. J gave up 0 bases and V 0 bases, and 7 bases lay outside the gene matches. Germline CDR1 MGHRA, CDR2 YSYEKL. The CDR3 here is CASSQDVAGGANYGYTF. The CDR3 DNA reads TGCGCCAGCAGCCAAGATGTTGCAGGGGGAGCTAACTATGGCTACACCTTC.

The chain employs TRBV2 and TRBJ1-2, with a tentative D call TRBD1 (5 bases). This CDR3 spans 12 amino acids. V lost 8 bases to trimming and J lost 8 bases, with 15 bases between them. Germline CDR1 reads SNHLY; CDR2 reads FYNNEI. Here the CDR3 DNA reads TGTGCCAGCGAGCAGGGTTTGAGGGGCTACACCTTC. Residues: CASEQGLRGYTF. Drawing the rest from reference TRBV2 and TRBJ1-2, the complete variable domain is EPEVTQTPSHQVTQMGQEVILRCVPISNHLYFYWYRQILGQKVEFLVSFYNNEISEKSEIFDDQFSVERPDGSNFTLKIRSTKLEDSAMYFCASEQGLRGYTFGSGTRLTVV.

The chain recombines TRBV3-1 (or the pseudogene TRBV3-2) with TRBJ1-6, with a possible D match to TRBD1 (5 bases). Germline V gene sequence: CDR1 LGHDT, CDR2 YNNKEL (reference sequence). Trimming removed 0 bases at V and 11 bases at J, with 11 bases between. The CDR3 is 14 amino acids. The CDR3: CASSQDQGTAPLHF. The CDR3 region has the DNA TGTGCCAGCAGCCAAGATCAGGGTACTGCACCCCTCCACTTT.

V gene TRBV29-1 combines with J gene TRBJ2-7; 7 nucleotides align to TRBD1. The ends lost 7 bases at V and 4 bases at J; junction bases unmatched: 7. CDR3 length: 12 residues. The germline CDR1 and CDR2 sequences are SQVTM and ANQGSEA. The CDR3 loop is CSGRQGTYEQYF. The CDR3 DNA is TGCAGCGGGAGACAGGGAACGTACGAGCAGTACTTC.

This chain links TRBV28 with TRBJ1-1, with TRBD1 matching 9 bases. CDR3 length: 14 amino acids. The V gene's germline CDR1 is MDHEN and CDR2 SYDVKM. V lost 7 bases and J lost 4; bases outside the gene matches: 7. The CDR3 spells CASTNRGPATEAFF. The CDR3 DNA is TGTGCCAGCACCAACAGGGGGCCGGCCACTGAAGCTTTCTTT.

A single count supports this clone. The V gene is TRBV5-1, the J gene TRBJ2-5, with 8 bases aligning to TRBD1. V shed 4 bases, J shed 0 bases, and the junction held 5 bases outside the gene matches. This CDR3 region has 15 residues. Germline CDR1 SGHRS, CDR2 YFSETQ. DNA of the CDR3: TGCGCCAGCAGCCAGGGGGCGGGAAACCAAGAGACCCAGTACTTC. Translated, it gives CASSQGAGNQETQYF.

The chain couples TRBV9 to TRBJ2-1, with 10 bases matching TRBD1. This CDR3 region has 16 residues. CDR1 is SGDLS and CDR2 is YYNGEE in the germline V gene. J was trimmed by 5 bases and V by 3 bases; bases with no gene match: 8. The CDR3 DNA reads TGTGCCAGCAGCGCAGGGTGGACAGGGGGGAACAATGAGCAGTTCTTC. Residues: CASSAGWTGGNNEQFF.

The V and J genes are TRBV5-1 and TRBJ1-4, with a weak D call TRBD1 (5 bases). This CDR3 is built from 16 residues. Per germline, CDR1 SGHRS and CDR2 YFSETQ. Trimming pared 0 bases from V and 0 bases from J, leaving 9 bases between. The CDR3 here is CASSLVGPATNEKLFF. CDR3 in DNA: TGCGCCAGCAGCTTGGTGGGGCCGGCAACTAATGAAAAACTGTTTTTT.

The J gene is TRBJ2-1, the V gene TRBV5-1; D is perhaps TRBD1 (5 bases). The CDR3 contains 13 residues. The germline gives CDR1 SGHRS, CDR2 YFSETQ. The V and J ends lost 0 bases and 6 bases respectively, with 7 bases between them. The CDR3 sequence: CASSLGRGNEQFF. The CDR3 DNA reads as TGCGCCAGCAGCTTGGGAAGGGGCAATGAGCAGTTCTTC.

This sequence joins TRBV19 and TRBJ1-5; 10 nucleotides line up with TRBD1. Per the germline V gene, CDR1 is LNHDA and CDR2 is SQIVND (reference sequence). The CDR3 is 14 amino acids. V was pared by 8 bases and J by 4 bases, with 5 bases of the junction left unmatched. CDR3: CASWDRGINQPQHF. Written as DNA, the CDR3 is TGTGCCAGTTGGGACAGGGGAATAAATCAGCCCCAGCATTTT.